Listed below are T cell receptor beta chains from one sample, sequenced in a study of PD-1 blockade in mismatch repair-deficient tumors. The assay was immunoSEQ multiplex PCR, and TCRdb's table has in-frame clones only and misses some. The sample includes roughly 120,000 clones, 85% to 90% seen only once; the top ten take about 12%. Sequenced here: peripheral blood, sampled 72 weeks after starting pembrolizumab. These receptors were taken from an adult with mismatch repair-deficient cancer. The CDR3 runs from the conserved cysteine through the conserved F or W. The D gene is left open where the match is weak. Clone size is not always given. Where it is, it says once, few, many or a class for expanded clones.

d_call clone_size j_call v_call cdr3_nt cdr3_aa
- - TRBJ2-1 TRBV4-1 TGCGCCAGCAGCCAACCTACCAGGGTAAGCTCCTACAATGAGCAGTTCTTC CASSQPTRVSSYNEQFF
- - TRBJ1-2 TRBV5-4 TGTGCCAGCAGCTTAGAGGGAGCTAACTATGGCTACACCTTC CASSLEGANYGYTF
- - TRBJ2-4 TRBV7-9 TGTGCCAGCAGCTCGCAGGGGGGGCTGGCGTACATTCAGTACTTC CASSSQGGLAYIQYF
- - TRBJ2-3 TRBV6-1 TGTGCCAGCAGTGAACGTGTTTATCGGGTGGCAGATACGCAGTATTTT CASSERVYRVADTQYF
TRBD1 - TRBJ2-7 TRBV5-1 TGCGCCAGCAGCTTGGTAGGGCAGGGGGCGATCGAGCAGTACTTC CASSLVGQGAIEQYF
- - TRBJ2-1 TRBV4-3 TGCGCCAGCAGCCAAGATTCCGGGACCCATGAGCAGTTCTTC CASSQDSGTHEQFF
TRBD1 - TRBJ2-2 TRBV7-9 TGTGCCAGCAGCCATTTGGGCACGAGGGGGCGAGCGAACACCGGGGAGCTGTTTTTT CASSHLGTRGRANTGELFF
- - TRBJ1-1 TRBV19 TGTGCCAGTAGTATTCCTGCAGGGTCTGAAGCTTTCTTT CASSIPAGSEAFF
- - TRBJ2-1 TRBV29-1 TGCAGCGTTGAAGACGACGGGGGTTCATACAATGAGCAGTTCTTC CSVEDDGGSYNEQFF
- - TRBJ1-5 TRBV7-9 TGTGCCAGCACCCAGGGTAGCAATCAGCCCCAGCATTTT CASTQGSNQPQHF
TRBD2 - TRBJ2-3 TRBV6-6 TGTGCCAGCATGCGGCGGGAGGGGCGAGATACGCAGTATTTT CASMRREGRDTQYF
- - TRBJ2-4 TRBV27 TGTGCCAGCAGCCCCCACGAGAGCAAAAACATTCAGTACTTC CASSPHESKNIQYF
- - TRBJ1-1 TRBV9 TGTGCCAGCAGCGTCGGGGCTACCATGAACACTGAAGCTTTCTTT CASSVGATMNTEAFF
TRBD1 once TRBJ2-3 TRBV13 TGTGCCAGCAGCTTACCCAGGACAGGAAGCACAGATACGCAGTATTTT CASSLPRTGSTDTQYF
- - TRBJ1-1 TRBV10-3 TGTGCCATCAGTGAGCCCAAGGACACTGAAGCTTTCTTT CAISEPKDTEAFF
- - TRBJ2-5 TRBV6-5 TGTGCCAGCACAGAGGGAGGAGGGCAAGAGACCCAGTACTTC CASTEGGGQETQYF
TRBD1 - TRBJ2-5 TRBV29-1 TGCAGCGTTCCCCTGGAGGACAGGGGATTGGTGACCCAGTACTTC CSVPLEDRGLVTQYF
- - TRBJ2-4 TRBV29-1 TGCAGCGTTGTTGGAAACATTCAGTACTTC CSVVGNIQYF
TRBD2 - TRBJ2-2 TRBV11-2 TGTGCCAGCAGCTTTAGCGGGAGCGGGACCGGGGAGCTGTTTTTT CASSFSGSGTGELFF
TRBD1 - TRBJ1-1 TRBV4-1 TGCGCCAGCAGCCAGCAGACAGGGGCGAGGACTGAAGCTTTCTTT CASSQQTGARTEAFF
TRBD1 - TRBJ2-5 TRBV6-6 TGTGCCAGCAGTTACACTTGGACAGGGGAGACCCAGTACTTC CASSYTWTGETQYF
TRBD1 - TRBJ1-1 TRBV5-6 TGTGCCAGCAGCTTGGTCAGGTACAGGGGTTCTGAAGCTTTCTTT CASSLVRYRGSEAFF
- - TRBJ1-5 TRBV10-2 TGCGCCAGCACCCCGAAGGCTATGTCCCATCAGCCCCAGCATTTT CASTPKAMSHQPQHF
- - TRBJ2-7 TRBV7-2 TGTGCCAGCAGCTTCGTGGAGGGGGCCTACGAGCAGTACTTC CASSFVEGAYEQYF
- medium-sized TRBJ2-1 TRBV10-2 TGCGCCACCGAGGGACCCCCCGGGGATGAGCAGTTCTTC CATEGPPGDEQFF
- once TRBJ2-7 TRBV28 TGTGCCAGCAGTTTAAGGGGGGGGCTCTACGAGCAGTACTTC CASSLRGGLYEQYF
- - TRBJ2-7 TRBV10-3 TGTGCCATCACCCTGAACAGGGACCCGACCTACGAGCAGTACTTC CAITLNRDPTYEQYF
- - TRBJ2-3 TRBV13 TGTGCCAGCAGCTCTGCTTGGGAGAACACAGATACGCAGTATTTT CASSSAWENTDTQYF
TRBD1 - TRBJ2-7 TRBV4-1 TGCGCCAGCAGCCAAGAGACCGGGACAGGGATATGGTACGAGCAGTACTTC CASSQETGTGIWYEQYF
TRBD2 - TRBJ2-3 TRBV6-6 TGTGCCAGCAGTTACTCGATTGCGGGAGGTCTAGATACGCAGTATTTT CASSYSIAGGLDTQYF